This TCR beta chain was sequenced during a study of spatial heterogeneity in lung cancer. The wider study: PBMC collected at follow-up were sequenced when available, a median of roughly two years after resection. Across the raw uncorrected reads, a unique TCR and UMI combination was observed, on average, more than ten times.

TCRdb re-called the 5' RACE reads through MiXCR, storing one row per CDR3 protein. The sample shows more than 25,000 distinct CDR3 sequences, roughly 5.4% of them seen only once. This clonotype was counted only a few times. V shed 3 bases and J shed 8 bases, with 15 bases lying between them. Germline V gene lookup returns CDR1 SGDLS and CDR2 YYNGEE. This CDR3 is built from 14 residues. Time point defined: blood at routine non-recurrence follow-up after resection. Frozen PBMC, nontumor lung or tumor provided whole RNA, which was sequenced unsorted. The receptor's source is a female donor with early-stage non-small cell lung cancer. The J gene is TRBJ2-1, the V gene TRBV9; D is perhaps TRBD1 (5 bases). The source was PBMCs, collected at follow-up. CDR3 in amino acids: CASSASSGLDEQFF. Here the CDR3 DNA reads TGTGCCAGCAGCGCAAGCTCAGGGTTAGATGAGCAGTTCTTC.